The source of this T cell receptor beta chain is a study of Ad26.COV2.S vaccination and SARS-CoV-2 variants. CDR3 length: 15 residues. Germline V gene sequence: CDR1 ENHRY, CDR2 SYGVKD. V trimming: 6 bases; J trimming: 3 bases; junction bases outside the gene matches: 7. The treatment was: around 19 received Ad26.COV2.S at low or high dose, single or two shots; 5 received placebo; per-sample allocation not given. Samples were taken on day 63 after the first vaccine or placebo injection. Here immunoSEQ multiplex PCR was the method, and the copy in TCRdb shows in-frame clones only, minus some. The profile shows approximately 480,000 clones, about 83% of them singletons.

The sequence was obtained from a person between 18 and 65 years old who received the Ad26.COV2.S COVID-19 vaccine or a placebo. The input for sequencing was peripheral blood, taken in a trial of Ad26.COV2.S vaccine versus placebo. The gene calls are TRBV10-3 and TRBJ2-1; 8 nucleotides match TRBD2. The CDR3 loop is CAIRAGLAGYNEQFF. The CDR3 DNA is TGTGCCATCAGGGCCGGGCTAGCGGGCTACAATGAGCAGTTCTTC.